A selection of T cell receptor beta chains follows, all from one sample in a study of blood T cell repertoires in COVID-19. Sequenced by immunoSEQ multiplex PCR; TCRdb stores in-frame clones only, minus some. The table lists 200,000 or so clones, about four fifths of them singletons. Sequences were obtained from PBMCs or T cells enriched from blood (not recorded which). These receptors all come from a man in his 60s who had recovered from COVID-19. Both conserved end residues are part of each CDR3. D genes are given only for firm matches. The size of a clone is reported for some rows only, either as once, few or many, or as a class for expanded clones.

clone_size	v_call	j_call	d_call	cdr3_nt	cdr3_aa
-	TRBV12-5	TRBJ1-5	-	TGTGCTAGTGGTGGCAGTGCCCAGCATTTT	CASGGSAQHF
-	TRBV19	TRBJ1-2	-	TGTGCCAGTAGTATGGGAGGGGTTGGCTACACCTTC	CASSMGGVGYTF
-	TRBV11-1	TRBJ2-5	TRBD1	TGTGCCAGCAGCCCCGAGCGCAGGGGGCTGGAGACCCAGTACTTC	CASSPERRGLETQYF
-	TRBV12-3/TRBV12-4	TRBJ1-1	-	TGTGCCAGCAGTGCCCAGGGTACTGAAGCTTTCTTT	CASSAQGTEAFF
-	TRBV7-9	TRBJ2-7	TRBD1	TGTGCCAGCAGCGGGACAGGGGTCTACGAGCAGTACTTC	CASSGTGVYEQYF
-	TRBV7-8	TRBJ1-2	-	TGTGCCAGCAGCCTAGTCCCGACAGTCGTCCGGTGGGGCTACACCTTC	CASSLVPTVVRWGYTF
-	TRBV6-5	TRBJ2-5	-	TGTGCCAGCAGCAATTCACAGGGCGGGGAGACCCAGTACTTC	CASSNSQGGETQYF
-	TRBV4-3	TRBJ1-2	-	TGCGCCAGCAGCGATTGGACGGGAGTCTATGGCTACACCTTC	CASSDWTGVYGYTF
-	TRBV5-1	TRBJ1-2	-	TGCGCCAGCAGCTTGGTGTACTACAACTATGGCTACACCTTC	CASSLVYYNYGYTF
few	TRBV7-2	TRBJ2-2	-	TGTGCCAGCAGTTTACTAGTGGTGGCCGGGGAGCTGTTTTTT	CASSLLVVAGELFF
-	TRBV5-8	TRBJ2-7	TRBD1	TGTGCCAGCAGCGGCTTAAGGGGGCGCGGGTACGAGCAGTACTTC	CASSGLRGRGYEQYF
-	TRBV25-1	TRBJ2-7	-	TGTGCCAGCAGTGTCGGCTACGAGCAGTACTTC	CASSVGYEQYF
-	TRBV21-1	TRBJ1-5	-	TGTGCCAGTCTCAGGAAGCAAGTTGATGGTCAGCCCCAGCATTTT	CASLRKQVDGQPQHF
once	TRBV5-8	TRBJ2-5	TRBD1	TGTGCCAGCAGCCTGAACCCGGGACAGACCCCTCAAGAGACCCAGTACTTC	CASSLNPGQTPQETQYF
-	TRBV30	TRBJ1-2	-	TGTGCCTGGAGTCGCGGCAGGGATCACGGCTACACCTTC	CAWSRGRDHGYTF
-	TRBV29-1	TRBJ1-2	TRBD1	TGCAGCAGGGACAGAGATGGCTACACCTTC	CSRDRDGYTF
-	TRBV9	TRBJ2-3	TRBD2	TGTGCCAGCAGCGGTGAGCGGGGGGCATTAGATACGCAGTATTTT	CASSGERGALDTQYF
few	TRBV11-3	TRBJ2-7	TRBD1	TGTGCCAGCAGCTTAGGATCCACAGGGGGCGACGCGCAGTACTTC	CASSLGSTGGDAQYF
-	TRBV6-6	TRBJ1-3	TRBD1	TGTGCCAGCTCCCAGCCGGGACAGTTCTCTGGAAACACCATATATTTT	CASSQPGQFSGNTIYF
-	TRBV5-1	TRBJ1-1	-	TGCGCCAGCAGCGGAAATCGGGCGCGGGGTGCTGAAGCTTTCTTT	CASSGNRARGAEAFF
-	TRBV18	TRBJ2-6	TRBD1	TGTGCCAGCTCACTTTCGACAGGGGGCTCTGGGGCCAACGTCCTGACTTTC	CASSLSTGGSGANVLTF